The T cell receptor (beta chain) described here comes from a study of blood T cell repertoires in COVID-19. Repertoires were generated with immunoSEQ multiplex PCR, while TCRdb's copy carries only in-frame clones and drops some. Among 150,000 to 200,000 clones listed, 75% to 80% were seen once. This clone was seen only once. Germline V gives CDR1 SGDLS, CDR2 YYNGEE. Between the trimmed V and J ends, which lost 3 bases and 0 bases, there was a span of 10 bases. The CDR3 totals 15 residues. The source of this sequence is a woman between 65 and 79 years old with acute or convalescent COVID-19. The sequencing sample was made of peripheral blood. The J gene is TRBJ1-3, the V gene TRBV9; D not certain. The DNA for the CDR3 is TGTGCCAGCAGCGCCGGGTTACCCTCTGGAAACACCATATATTTT. Translated, it gives CASSAGLPSGNTIYF.